This TCR beta chain was recorded in a study of T-cell memory formation after mild COVID-19. One entry per CDR3 protein results from TCRdb running MiXCR on the 5' RACE reads. The table records 580,000 or so distinct CDR3 sequences, about 18% of them present only once. The CDR3 loop spans 12 amino acids. The germline CDR1 and CDR2 sequences are SGHTA and FQGNSA. V was shortened by 6 bases and J by 6 bases, with 11 bases between the two germline ends. The clonotype was recovered from an adult woman who had mild COVID-19 (a few samples of this study predate the infection). Cell type and time point are not known. The sample comprised PBMCs or a T cell subset sorted from them (not recorded which). The genes are TRBV7-2 and TRBJ2-5, with D tentatively TRBD2 (5 bases). CDR3 nucleotides: TGTGCCAGCAGGAGAGGGATGAAGACCCAGTACTTC. This translates into CASRRGMKTQYF.